This TCR beta chain was documented in a study of cytomegalovirus exposure and HLA in healthy donors (dated by TCRdb to the late 2010s). Regarding the complete study: According to an earlier analysis of 450 to 650 of the donors, about 179 million T cells yielded 90 million to 140 million unique TCR beta sequences and around 280 Gb of sequence data. An early release that covered about 640 HLA-typed donors contained approximately 300 gigabases of sequencing data and 85 million to 100 million unique TCR sequences. Among the 398 genotyped donors, about 83% belonged to the genetic ancestry cluster associated with self-reported Caucasian donors. The study aimed to test whether signatures of past pathogen exposure could be identified by cataloging public T cell receptors. The study profiled the T cell repertoires of 550 to 700 subjects by immunosequencing and related them to cytomegalovirus serostatus. A separate validation cohort of about 110 different subjects was used in addition to the roughly 620-subject first cohort. To predict cytomegalovirus infection status, the study combined high-throughput TCR immunosequencing, statistical association of individual TCRs with disease status, and machine learning. A later analysis re-analyzed previously published TCR beta repertoires from roughly 600 donors and added high-resolution HLA genotyping to study TCR occurrence patterns. The later analysis used no new phenotypic data to find candidate immune exposures, relying instead on TCR beta sequences and their occurrence across donors. An earlier analysis of approximately 630 of the donors applied high-throughput TCR beta sequencing to assess whether each TCR beta V gene segment acted as functional or pseudogenic. Alongside the repertoire data, information on donor age, sex, ethnicity and CMV serostatus was compiled. Genome-wide SNP genotypes for about 65% of the roughly 700 donors were used in a later genetic analysis, which treated that subset as a discovery cohort. All discovery cohort repertoires had been generated on a single sequencing platform. HLA typing covered class I and class II loci at four-digit resolution. The number of donors typed differed by locus, with about 629-630 for A, B, C, DRB1 and DQB1, more than 500 for DQA1, 600 to 610 for DPA1, and roughly 450 for DPB1. Because of strong linkage in the cohort, roughly five DR-DQ haplotypes were treated as single units for association and clustering. Among roughly 370 genotyped donors of the cohort, an average of around 240,000 unique TCR beta nucleotide sequences were sequenced per donor, around a sixth of them non-productive. Overall study results and their limits: In a later analysis, HLA-associated TCR beta chains were found to be more clonally expanded and to have lower generation probabilities than equally common non-associated chains. According to a later analysis, parvovirus B19, influenza, CMV and Epstein-Barr virus appeared linked to several top co-occurrence clusters. According to a later genetic analysis, donors in an Asian-associated ancestry cluster had fewer N-insertions in productive TCRs than the approximately 630-donor mean. Strong co-occurrence of HLA alleles, especially DR and DQ, made assigning TCR associations to individual alleles difficult. Because some donors lacked HLA typing at each locus, the association tests relied only on the typed subset. In the study, roughly 160 TCR beta chains were listed as associated with cytomegalovirus. The sequencing pipeline was judged likely to have produced a cluster of highly shared sequence variants as a technical artifact. In an earlier analysis of approximately 590 of the donors, most TCR beta V segments appeared in productive rearrangements about 87% or about 30% of the time, broadly matching IMGT annotations. A later analysis found that most CMV-associated TCR beta chains appeared HLA-restricted, with HLA associations seemingly driven largely by CMV exposure. Linkage disequilibrium might explain the correlated functional status among segregating V segments, but an unknown experimental factor could not be excluded. A later analysis associated about 17,000 TCR beta sequences with specific HLA alleles at a false discovery rate of 0.05. For the cohort, immune exposure information was limited to CMV serostatus. The classifier was reported to diagnose cytomegalovirus status with high specificity and sensitivity in both the original cohort and the validation cohort. A further reported finding was that TCR beta sequences accurately predicted the HLA-A and HLA-B alleles for most subjects in the first cohort. Fewer than 20 rarely observed V segments, including chromosome 9 orphons, were excluded from the earlier analysis of several hundred of the donors because counts were too low. In vitro tests confirmed that a few of the cytomegalovirus-associated TCR beta chains recognize cytomegalovirus antigens. Roughly uniform sequencing depth across donors was assumed in presence/absence analyses, although this assumption may not hold. The authors suggested that the approach could potentially be generalized to other disease states and immunological phenotypes. A later genetic analysis associated a missense DCLRE1C variant with V-gene and J-gene trimming of TCR beta chains, and an independent cohort replicated the association. Some IMGT-functional V segments, including TRBV6-2 and TRBV6-3, could not be told apart with the 87-base-pair reads, so those segments were excluded. Most TCR sequences were seen in very few donors, while some public TCRs were found in many individuals. In this cohort, only TCR beta chains were sequenced, and detectable features were limited by the absence of alpha or paired-chain data. In a later analysis, the rate of TCR association differed among HLA loci, with DRB1 alleles having the most associated TCRs and HLA-C alleles having the fewest.

The cohort comprised some 730 healthy bone marrow donors. At the time of sampling, all cohort members were nominally healthy, though unrecorded immune exposures were likely present. The donor tested CMV seronegative and was one of the 352 seronegative cohort members. Every donor gave a peripheral blood sample, and the peripheral blood mononuclear cells from that sample were used for TCR beta sequencing. Genomic DNA was extracted from the blood cell samples with the Qiagen DNeasy Blood Extraction Kit. In the germline V gene, CDR1 corresponds to MDHEN and CDR2 to SYDVKM. The junction shows trimming of 6 bases on V and 0 bases on J, and the gene matches do not reach 9 bases of it. From its cysteine to its phenylalanine, the CDR3 spans 16 amino acids. The entry retains the CDR3 DNA only, 48 bases that are in frame from base 1. Regarding this clone: Its antigen remains unidentified. No qualities accompany the bases; no much larger clone lies one base away.

Library construction relied on the immunoSEQ multiplex PCR assay. For the multiplex PCR, a mixture combining 60 forward primers for TCR Vbeta segments and 13 reverse primers for TCR Jbeta segments was used. The CDR3 region of rearranged TCR beta genes was amplified from genomic DNA with a multiplex PCR assay. On the Illumina HiSeq System, the amplified TCR beta libraries were sequenced as 87-base-pair reads. As for the original processing: A later analysis counted about 80 million unique TCR beta chains across the 666 repertoires, and roughly 9.9 million of these chains were shared by at least two donors. Raw reads were error-corrected and collapsed into unique sequences by a nearest-neighbor algorithm in which closely related sequences were merged to remove PCR and sequencing errors. To assign V, D and J gene segments, CDR3 sequences were aligned to IMGT reference sequences. For a sequence to be retained, a match of at least six nucleotides to both a V gene segment and a J gene segment was required. A rearrangement counted as productive if the CDR3 had no stop codons and remained in frame with V and J, and every other rearrangement counted as non-productive. Following IMGT convention, CDR3 was defined as the stretch from the second conserved V-encoded cysteine up to the conserved J-encoded phenylalanine. In an earlier analysis of around 600 of the donors, sequences lacking an unambiguous match to a single V gene segment were excluded. In an earlier analysis of some 590 of the donors, a V segment was called functional when productive rearrangements were above 56.7%, and segregating when the standard deviation between donors exceeded 5%. A statistical classification framework was built to diagnose cytomegalovirus status from the catalog of TCR beta chain sequences. V and J gene assignment, in a later analysis, came from comparing TCR nucleotide sequences with IMGT/GENE-DB human TR gene sequences. Using the TCRdist pipeline, a later analysis assigned CDR3 sequences along with most-parsimonious VDJ recombination scenarios. In a later analysis, each TCR beta chain was defined by its CDR3 amino acid sequence together with its V-gene family, and reads without a unique V-gene family were excluded. To address suspected cross-contamination and a sequencing artifact, a later analysis removed 592 highly shared, low-generation-probability nucleotide sequences. For each public chain, a later analysis derived a clonal expansion index from normalized ranks of inferred template counts within each repertoire. In a later analysis, generation probabilities were computed using a VDJ recombination model fitted to out-of-frame rearrangements, and the results were checked against IGoR. Hypergeometric tests were used in a later analysis to score TCR-TCR, TCR-HLA and TCR-CMV co-occurrence, with a repertoire-size bias correction applied to the TCR pairs. In a later analysis, false discovery rates were estimated by permuting HLA or CMV assignments 20 times. In a later analysis, co-occurring TCRs were grouped using DBSCAN, and TCRdist sequence similarity was added for clustering within HLA-allele-positive subsets. Co-occurrence clustering excluded repertoires with fewer than 30,000 or more than 120,000 public chains, plus five with anomalous nucleotide sharing. What TCRdb holds here is the immuneACCESS table cut down to in-frame rearrangements. Part of the clones is not present; checked against another copy, under half of the missing clones reflect an unresolved V gene, and the others are unexplained. The DNA was the basis for D and trimming; V, J and clone size are from that table. Recorded for this sample are some 150,000 clones; about four fifths of them occurred a single time. The top ten clonotypes cover around 2.3% of the sample.

Sequencing input: PBMCs. This chain is built from TRBV28 and TRBJ1-1, and 8 bases in between align with TRBD1. The sequence was obtained from a woman aged 50 to 60 in good health and CMV-seronegative. The CDR3 loop reads CASRGQGPPMNTEAFF. The DNA sequence is as follows: TGTGCCAGCAGAGGACAGGGCCCCCCTATGAACACTGAAGCTTTCTTT.